This TCR beta chain came from a study of T-cell reconstitution after alpha-beta-depleted transplantation in children. Points from the study as a whole: The origin of high day-60 TCRbeta diversity in some patients lay in surviving recipient T cells and thymic progenitors. Diversity and T-cell counts at one year after transplant derived mostly from new T cells. Several hundred expanded graft clones reportedly were the source of alpha-beta T cells about two months after transplant.

The ends were cut back, 1 base at V and 7 bases at J, with 8 bases in the middle. From germline, CDR1 is SGHVS and CDR2 FNYEAQ. The CDR3 is made up of 13 amino acids. This clonotype came up many times. The antigen is undetermined. Preparation of the TCRbeta library involved a method that used unique molecular identifiers. TCRdb ran MiXCR on the PCR reads and lists one entry per CDR3 protein. The table lists about 460,000 distinct CDR3 sequences, about 10% of them singletons. The material was PBMCs, obtained before TCRalphabeta/CD19-depleted stem cell transplant. This receptor was taken from a child under 10 years old with inherited bone marrow failure, due to receive a stem cell transplant. The chain combines TRBV7-6 with TRBJ1-5; D is uncertain. Written as DNA, the CDR3 is TGTGCCAGCAGCTTAGGGGAAATGCAGCCCCAGCATTTT. This translates into CASSLGEMQPQHF.